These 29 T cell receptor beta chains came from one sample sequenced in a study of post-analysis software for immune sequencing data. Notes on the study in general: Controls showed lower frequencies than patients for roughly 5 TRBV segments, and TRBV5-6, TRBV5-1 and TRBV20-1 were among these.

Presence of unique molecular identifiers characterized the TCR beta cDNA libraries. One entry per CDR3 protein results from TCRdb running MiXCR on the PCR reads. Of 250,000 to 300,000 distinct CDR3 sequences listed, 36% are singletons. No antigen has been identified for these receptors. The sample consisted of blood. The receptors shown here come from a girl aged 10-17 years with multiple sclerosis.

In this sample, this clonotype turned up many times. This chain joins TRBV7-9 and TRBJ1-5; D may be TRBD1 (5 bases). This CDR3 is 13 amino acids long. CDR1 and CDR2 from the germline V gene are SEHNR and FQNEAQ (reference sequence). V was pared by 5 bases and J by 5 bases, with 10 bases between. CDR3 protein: CASSDGTDQPQHF. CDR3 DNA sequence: TGTGCCAGCAGCGACGGGACTGATCAGCCCCAGCATTTT.

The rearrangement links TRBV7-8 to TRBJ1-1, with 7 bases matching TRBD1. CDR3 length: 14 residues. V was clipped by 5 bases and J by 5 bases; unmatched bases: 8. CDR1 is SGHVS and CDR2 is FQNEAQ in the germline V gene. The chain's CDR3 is CASSVTGEFTEAFF. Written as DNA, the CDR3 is TGTGCCAGCAGCGTAACAGGGGAGTTTACTGAAGCTTTCTTT. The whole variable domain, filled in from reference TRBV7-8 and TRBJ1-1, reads GAGVSQSPRYKVAKRGQDVALRCDPISGHVSLFWYQQALGQGPEFLTYFQNEAQLDKSGLPSDRFFAERPEGSVSTLKIQRTQQEDSAVYLCASSVTGEFTEAFFGQGTRLTVV.

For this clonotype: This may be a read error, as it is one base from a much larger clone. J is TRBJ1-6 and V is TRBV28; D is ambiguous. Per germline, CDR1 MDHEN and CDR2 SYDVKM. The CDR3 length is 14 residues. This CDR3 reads CASSFGQVKSPHHF. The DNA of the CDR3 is TGTGCCAGCAGTTTCGGCCAGGTTAAGTCACCCCACCACTTT. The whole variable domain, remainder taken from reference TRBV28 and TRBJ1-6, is DVKVTQSSRYLVKRTGEKVFLECVQDMDHENMFWYRQDPGLGLRLIYFSYDVKMKEKGDIPEGYSVSREKKERFSLILESASTNQTSMYLCASSFGQVKSPHHFGNGTRLTVT.

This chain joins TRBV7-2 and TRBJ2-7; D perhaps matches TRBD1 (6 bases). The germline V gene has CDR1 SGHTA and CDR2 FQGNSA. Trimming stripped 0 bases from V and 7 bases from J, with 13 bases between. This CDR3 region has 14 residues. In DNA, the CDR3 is TGTGCCAGCAGCTTAGCGCCAGGGGCCGATGAGCAGTACTTC. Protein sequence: CASSLAPGADEQYF.

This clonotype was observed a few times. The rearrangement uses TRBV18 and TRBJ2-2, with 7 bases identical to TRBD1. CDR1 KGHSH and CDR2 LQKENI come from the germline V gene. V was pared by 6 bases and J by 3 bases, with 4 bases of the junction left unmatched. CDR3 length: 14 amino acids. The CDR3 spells CASSSQGHTGELFF. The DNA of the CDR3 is TGTGCCAGCTCGTCACAGGGGCACACCGGGGAGCTGTTTTTT.

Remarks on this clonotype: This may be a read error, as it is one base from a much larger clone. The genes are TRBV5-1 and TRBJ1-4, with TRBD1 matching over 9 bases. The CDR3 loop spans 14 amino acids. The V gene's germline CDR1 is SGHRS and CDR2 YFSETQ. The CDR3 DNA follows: TGCGCCAGCAGCTTTAGGACAGGGGCTGAAAAACGGTTTTTT. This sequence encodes CASSFRTGAEKRFF.

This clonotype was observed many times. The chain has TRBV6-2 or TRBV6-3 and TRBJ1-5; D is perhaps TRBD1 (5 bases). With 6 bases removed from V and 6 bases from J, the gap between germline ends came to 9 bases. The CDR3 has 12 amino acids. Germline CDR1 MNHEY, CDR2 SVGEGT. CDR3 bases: TGTGCCAGCAGGGGGGTTACTCAGCCCCAGCATTTT. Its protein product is CASRGVTQPQHF.

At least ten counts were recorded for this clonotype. The CDR3 spells CASSLRTSGGAEEQFF. CDR3 nucleotide sequence: TGTGCCAGCAGCTTACGCACTAGCGGGGGGGCCGAGGAGCAGTTCTTC. J is TRBJ2-1 and V is TRBV11-2, with 13 positions matching TRBD2. Germline V gene data show CDR1 as SGHAT and CDR2 as FQNNGV. This CDR3 is 16 amino acids long. V was clipped by 2 bases and J by 10 bases; unmatched bases: 8. The full variable domain, completed using reference TRBV11-2 and TRBJ2-1, is EAGVAQSPRYKIIEKRQSVAFWCNPISGHATLYWYQQILGQGPKLLIQFQNNGVVDDSQLPKDRFSAERLKGVDSTLKIQPAKLEDSAVYLCASSLRTSGGAEEQFFGPGTRLTVL.

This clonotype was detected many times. CDR3 sequence reads: CASSGIDSPLHF. The CDR3 DNA reads TGTGCCAGCAGCGGGATAGATTCACCCCTCCACTTT. The chain combines TRBV9 with TRBJ1-6, with no clear D. V gave up 3 bases and J gave up 8 bases, with 6 bases separating them. From germline, CDR1 is SGDLS and CDR2 YYNGEE. The CDR3 is 12 residues long.

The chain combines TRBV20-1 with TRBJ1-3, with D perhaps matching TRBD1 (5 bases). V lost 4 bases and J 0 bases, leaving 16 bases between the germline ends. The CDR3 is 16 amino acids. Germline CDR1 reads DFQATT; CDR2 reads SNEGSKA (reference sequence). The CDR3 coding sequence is TGCAGTGCTAAGCTCTGGGGGGGTATCTCTGGAAACACCATATATTTT. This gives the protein CSAKLWGGISGNTIYF.

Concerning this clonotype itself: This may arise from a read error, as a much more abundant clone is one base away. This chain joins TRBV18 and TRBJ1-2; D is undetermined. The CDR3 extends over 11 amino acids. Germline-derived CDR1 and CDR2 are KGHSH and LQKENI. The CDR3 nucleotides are TGTGCCAGCCCACCGAACTATGGCTACACCTTC. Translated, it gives CASPPNYGYTF.

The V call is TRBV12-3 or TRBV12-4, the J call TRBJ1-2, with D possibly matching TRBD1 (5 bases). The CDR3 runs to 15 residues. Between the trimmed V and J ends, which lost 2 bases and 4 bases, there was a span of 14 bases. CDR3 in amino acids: CASSLWAGPSYGYTF. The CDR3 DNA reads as TGTGCCAGCAGTTTATGGGCAGGGCCTAGCTATGGCTACACCTTC.

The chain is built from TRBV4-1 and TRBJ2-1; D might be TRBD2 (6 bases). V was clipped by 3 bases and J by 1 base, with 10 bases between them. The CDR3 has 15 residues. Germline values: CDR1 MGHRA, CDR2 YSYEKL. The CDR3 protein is CASSQRGGSYNEQFF. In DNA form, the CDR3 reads TGCGCCAGCAGCCAGCGGGGTGGGTCCTACAATGAGCAGTTCTTC.

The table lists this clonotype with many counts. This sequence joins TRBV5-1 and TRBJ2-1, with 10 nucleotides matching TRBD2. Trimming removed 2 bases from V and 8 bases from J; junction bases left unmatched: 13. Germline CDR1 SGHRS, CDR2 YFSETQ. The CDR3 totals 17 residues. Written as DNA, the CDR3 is TGCGCCAGCAGCTTTGCGGGAAAACTAGCGGGACCCGATGAGCAGTTCTTC. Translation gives CASSFAGKLAGPDEQFF.

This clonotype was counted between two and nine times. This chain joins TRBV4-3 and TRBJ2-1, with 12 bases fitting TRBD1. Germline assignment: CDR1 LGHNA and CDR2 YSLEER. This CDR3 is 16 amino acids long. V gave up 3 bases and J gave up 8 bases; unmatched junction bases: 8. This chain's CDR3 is CASSHAGTGGLYEQFF. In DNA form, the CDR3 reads TGCGCCAGCAGCCACGCCGGGACAGGGGGCTTGTATGAGCAGTTCTTC.

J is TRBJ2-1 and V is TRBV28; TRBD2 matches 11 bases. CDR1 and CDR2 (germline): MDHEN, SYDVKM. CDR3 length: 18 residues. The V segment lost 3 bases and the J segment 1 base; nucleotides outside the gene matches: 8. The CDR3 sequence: CASSLVLAGAGSYNEQFF. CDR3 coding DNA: TGTGCCAGCAGTTTGGTACTAGCGGGGGCGGGGTCCTACAATGAGCAGTTCTTC. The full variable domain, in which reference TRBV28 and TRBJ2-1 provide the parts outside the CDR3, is DVKVTQSSRYLVKRTGEKVFLECVQDMDHENMFWYRQDPGLGLRLIYFSYDVKMKEKGDIPEGYSVSREKKERFSLILESASTNQTSMYLCASSLVLAGAGSYNEQFFGPGTRLTVL.

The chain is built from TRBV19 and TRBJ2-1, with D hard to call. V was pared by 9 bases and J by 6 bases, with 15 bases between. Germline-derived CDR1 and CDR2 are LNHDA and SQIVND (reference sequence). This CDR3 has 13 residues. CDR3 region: CARSKDLLNEQFF. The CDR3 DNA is TGTGCCAGGAGCAAGGACCTACTCAATGAGCAGTTCTTC.

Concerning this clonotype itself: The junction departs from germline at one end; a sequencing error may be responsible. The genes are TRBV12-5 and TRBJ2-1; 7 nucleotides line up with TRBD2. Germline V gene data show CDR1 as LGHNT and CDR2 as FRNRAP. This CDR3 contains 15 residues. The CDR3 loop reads CASGFGGSSYSEQFF. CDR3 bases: TGTGCTAGTGGTTTCGGGGGGAGCTCCTACAGTGAGCAGTTCTTC.

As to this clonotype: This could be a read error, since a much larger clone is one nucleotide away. CDR3 DNA sequence: TGTGCCACCAGCAGAGAGGCTGGCGGGAGTTACAATGAGCAGTTCTTC. Its translation is CATSREAGGSYNEQFF. The chain recombines TRBV15 with TRBJ2-1, with TRBD2 matching over 7 bases. Germline V gene lookup returns CDR1 LNHNV and CDR2 YYDKDF (reference sequence). Trimming cost V 0 bases and J 4 bases; bases outside gene matches: 6. This CDR3 is built from 16 residues.

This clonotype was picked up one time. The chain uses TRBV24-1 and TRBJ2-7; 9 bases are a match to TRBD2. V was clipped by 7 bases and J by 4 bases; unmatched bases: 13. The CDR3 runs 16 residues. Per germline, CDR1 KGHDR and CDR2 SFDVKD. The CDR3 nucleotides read TGTGCCACCAGCGACGAGATGGCGGGAGGGCATTACGAGCAGTACTTC. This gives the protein CATSDEMAGGHYEQYF.

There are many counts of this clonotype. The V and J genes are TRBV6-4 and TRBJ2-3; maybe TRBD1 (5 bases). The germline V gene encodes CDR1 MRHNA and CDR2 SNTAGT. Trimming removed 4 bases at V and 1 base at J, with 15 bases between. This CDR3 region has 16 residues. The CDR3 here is CASSGGGGRGTDTQYF. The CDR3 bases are TGTGCCAGCAGTGGCGGCGGTGGCAGGGGCACAGATACGCAGTATTTT.

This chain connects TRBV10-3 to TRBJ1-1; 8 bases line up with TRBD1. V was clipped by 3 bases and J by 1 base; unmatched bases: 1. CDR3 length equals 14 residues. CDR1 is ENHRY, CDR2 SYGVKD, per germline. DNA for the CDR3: TGTGCCATCAGTGACGGGACAGGGAACACTGAAGCTTTCTTT. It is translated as CAISDGTGNTEAFF.

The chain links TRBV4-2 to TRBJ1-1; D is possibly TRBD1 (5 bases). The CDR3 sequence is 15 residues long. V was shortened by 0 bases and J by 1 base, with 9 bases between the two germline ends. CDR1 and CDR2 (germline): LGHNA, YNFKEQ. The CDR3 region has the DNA TGTGCCAGCAGCCAAGAAGACGGGGCGAACACTGAAGCTTTCTTT. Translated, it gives CASSQEDGANTEAFF.

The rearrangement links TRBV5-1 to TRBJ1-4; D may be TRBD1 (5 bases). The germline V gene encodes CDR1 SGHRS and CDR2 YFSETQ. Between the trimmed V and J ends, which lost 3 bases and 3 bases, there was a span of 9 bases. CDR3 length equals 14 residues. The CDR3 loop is CASSWDVANEKLFF. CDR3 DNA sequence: TGCGCCAGCAGCTGGGACGTCGCTAATGAAAAACTGTTTTTT.

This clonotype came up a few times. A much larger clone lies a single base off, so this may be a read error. CDR3 in amino acids: CSAETGVNQPQHF. In nucleotides, the CDR3 is TGCAGCGCTGAGACAGGGGTCAATCAGCCCCAGCATTTT. The chain uses TRBV29-1 and TRBJ1-5; TRBD1 aligns across 8 bases. The germline V gene encodes CDR1 SQVTM and CDR2 ANQGSEA. CDR3 length: 13 residues. The V and J ends lost 7 bases and 3 bases, in that order; junction bases with no gene match: 5.

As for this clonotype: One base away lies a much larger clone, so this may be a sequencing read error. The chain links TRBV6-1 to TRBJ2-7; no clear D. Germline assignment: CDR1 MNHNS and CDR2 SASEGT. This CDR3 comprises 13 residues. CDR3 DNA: TGTGCCAGCAGGGAAGCGTTTAACTACGAGCAGTACTTC. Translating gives CASREAFNYEQYF.

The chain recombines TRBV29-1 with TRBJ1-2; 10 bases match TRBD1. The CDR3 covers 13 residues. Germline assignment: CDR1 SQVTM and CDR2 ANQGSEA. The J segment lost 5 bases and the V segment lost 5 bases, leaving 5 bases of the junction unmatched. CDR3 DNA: TGCAGCGTTAACCTGGGACAGGGGTATGGCTACACCTTC. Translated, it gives CSVNLGQGYGYTF.

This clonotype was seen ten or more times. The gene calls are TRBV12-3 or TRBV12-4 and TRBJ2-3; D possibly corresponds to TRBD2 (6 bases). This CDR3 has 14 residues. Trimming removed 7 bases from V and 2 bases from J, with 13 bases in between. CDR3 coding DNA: TGTGCCAGCATCTTCCGGGGGATCACAGATACGCAGTATTTT. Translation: CASIFRGITDTQYF.

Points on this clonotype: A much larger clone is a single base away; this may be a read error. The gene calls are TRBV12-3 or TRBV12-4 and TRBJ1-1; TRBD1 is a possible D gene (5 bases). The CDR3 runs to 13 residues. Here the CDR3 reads CASGLSGPTEAFF. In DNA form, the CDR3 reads TGTGCCAGCGGTTTATCAGGGCCCACTGAAGCTTTCTTT.